These T cell receptor beta chains were read from a single sample in a study of blood T cell repertoires in COVID-19. Data came from immunoSEQ multiplex PCR; TCRdb stores just in-frame clones and leaves some out. This sample has more than 250,000 clones, with roughly 88% found just once. The sample taken for sequencing was PBMCs or T cells enriched from blood (not recorded which). Receptors were obtained from a man younger than 45 who had recovered from COVID-19. Both conserved end residues are part of each CDR3. D genes are given only for firm matches. Not all rows give a size; the values are once, few, many and, for expanded clones, a class.

>TRBJ2-7|13|few|TRBV9|NA
TGTGCCAGCAGCTACGGCGGCTCCTACGAGCAGTACTTC
CASSYGGSYEQYF
>TRBJ2-7|14|few|TRBV7-9|NA
TGTGCCAGCAGCTCAGGGTCCCTAGTCAGACGGCAGTACTTC
CASSSGSLVRRQYF
>TRBJ2-3|15|NA|TRBV5-6|TRBD2
TGTGCCAGCTCCGAGGGAGGGACTAACACAGATACGCAGTATTTT
CASSEGGTNTDTQYF
>TRBJ1-2|14|NA|TRBV2|NA
TGTGCCAGCAGTGCCGACGCGGGAAACTATGGCTACACCTTC
CASSADAGNYGYTF
>TRBJ2-1|16|few|TRBV7-6|NA
TGTGCCAGCAGCTTAGTTGTGGGGGGGCCTAACAATGAGCAGTTCTTC
CASSLVVGGPNNEQFF
>TRBJ2-7|14|NA|TRBV7-6|TRBD2
TGTGCCAGCAGCCCGATAGCGGGGGGCCTCGAGCAGTACTTC
CASSPIAGGLEQYF
>TRBJ2-1|16|NA|TRBV7-6|TRBD1
TGTGCCAGCAGCGCCATCCCGGGACAGATCTACAATGAGCAGTTCTTC
CASSAIPGQIYNEQFF
>TRBJ1-1|14|NA|TRBV19|NA
TGTGCCTCCCGAGGGTCACCCCCTTTACACGAAGCTTTCTTT
CASRGSPPLHEAFF
>TRBJ1-6|12|NA|TRBV9|NA
TGTGCCAGCAGCAGGGGTAATTCACCCCTCCACTTT
CASSRGNSPLHF
>TRBJ1-2|12|NA|TRBV9|NA
TGTGCCAGCAGTGGGAGAACCTATGGCTACACCTTC
CASSGRTYGYTF
>TRBJ2-7|15|once|TRBV6-5|NA
TGTGCCAGCAGTTACGAAGCGGGCGGTATCTACGAGCAGTACTTC
CASSYEAGGIYEQYF
>TRBJ2-4|11|NA|TRBV15|NA
TGTGCCACCAGCAGAGGCGACATTCAGTACTTC
CATSRGDIQYF
>TRBJ1-2|16|few|TRBV15|TRBD1
TGTGCCACCAGCAGAACCCGGGACAGGGCGGGGGATGGCTACACCTTC
CATSRTRDRAGDGYTF
>TRBJ2-5|15|NA|TRBV15|NA
TGTGCCACCAGCAGCGGGAAGGGCCGTCGAGAGACCCAGTACTTC
CATSSGKGRRETQYF
>TRBJ2-3|15|NA|TRBV4-3|TRBD2
TGCGCCAGCAGCCTTCAGACTAGCGGAACAGATACGCAGTATTTT
CASSLQTSGTDTQYF
>TRBJ1-1|13|NA|TRBV30|NA
TGTGCCTGGACGGGGGGTTTGTACACTGAAGCTTTCTTT
CAWTGGLYTEAFF
>TRBJ1-2|12|NA|TRBV2|NA
TGTGCCGGGGGGGCTTCCAACTATGGCTACACCTTC
CAGGASNYGYTF
>TRBJ1-1|14|NA|TRBV18|TRBD1
TGTGCCAGCTCATCAATCCGGGACAGGGAGTCGTCTTTCTTT
CASSSIRDRESSFF
>TRBJ1-3|14|NA|TRBV5-1|NA
TGCGCCAGCAGCCCCCAGGGCTCTGGAAACACCATATATTTT
CASSPQGSGNTIYF
>TRBJ2-7|15|NA|TRBV6-4|NA
TGTGCCAGCAGCGAGGACCGGGACTTTAGCTACGAGCAGTACTTC
CASSEDRDFSYEQYF
>TRBJ1-1|16|NA|TRBV5-4|NA
TGTGCCAGCAGCTCCGGTGTAAGCAAAGCGAACACTGAAGCTTTCTTT
CASSSGVSKANTEAFF
>TRBJ2-1|13|NA|TRBV5-1|TRBD2
TGCGCCAGCAGCGGGACTACGTACAATGAGCAGTTCTTC
CASSGTTYNEQFF
>TRBJ1-5|14|NA|TRBV6-6|TRBD1
TGTGCCAGCAGATACGGACAGGGAGGGCAGCCCCAGCATTTT
CASRYGQGGQPQHF
>TRBJ1-2|14|NA|TRBV6-2/TRBV6-3|TRBD1
TGTGCCAGCAGTTACTCGACAGGGGCCTATGGCTACACCTTC
CASSYSTGAYGYTF
>TRBJ1-4|15|NA|TRBV5-4|TRBD1
TGTGCCAGCAGCTTGGGAACAGGGGGTGGGGAAAAACTGTTTTTT
CASSLGTGGGEKLFF
>TRBJ2-3|15|once|TRBV19|TRBD1
TGTGCCACAGGGGGACGGGGCACGAGGGGAGATACGCAGTATTTT
CATGGRGTRGDTQYF
>TRBJ1-4|14|few|TRBV10-3|TRBD1
TGTGCCATCAGTGGAACAGGGGGTGCTGAAAAACTGTTTTTT
CAISGTGGAEKLFF
>TRBJ2-3|16|many|TRBV7-9|NA
TGTGCCAGCAGCCAGGGACAACTCACTAGCACAGATACGCAGTATTTT
CASSQGQLTSTDTQYF
>TRBJ2-5|15|NA|TRBV3-1/TRBV3-2|NA
TGTGCCAGCAGCCTGAATTTGGGTGCGGTAGAGACCCAGTACTTC
CASSLNLGAVETQYF
>TRBJ1-6|15|NA|TRBV7-8|NA
TGTGCCAGCAGCTTACTTCGGCCGGAGAATTCACCCCTCCACTTT
CASSLLRPENSPLHF
>TRBJ1-2|12|NA|TRBV30|NA
TGTGCCTGGAGTCGGGGGTCCTATGGCTACACCTTC
CAWSRGSYGYTF
>TRBJ1-1|13|NA|TRBV14|NA
TGTGCCAGCAGCCGACAGAGGAACACTGAAGCTTTCTTT
CASSRQRNTEAFF
>TRBJ1-1|14|NA|TRBV29-1|NA
TGCAGCGTTCATAAGGGGGGGGCGAGGACTGAAGCTTTCTTT
CSVHKGGARTEAFF
>TRBJ2-2|16|NA|TRBV12-2|NA
TGTGCAAGTCGCTTAGTGAGCGGGGATAACACCGGGGAGCTGTTTTTT
CASRLVSGDNTGELFF
>TRBJ1-2|15|NA|TRBV3-1/TRBV3-2|NA
TGTGCCAGCAGCCAAGGGGTCAGTGCCGGGGATGGCTACACCTTC
CASSQGVSAGDGYTF
>TRBJ1-1|14|NA|TRBV27|NA
TGTGCCAGCAGTTTATCGTTTAGGAACACTGAAGCTTTCTTT
CASSLSFRNTEAFF
>TRBJ2-7|19|NA|TRBV12-5|TRBD1
TGTGCTAGTGGTCGAAACTTGGACAGGGGAATCCTACGAGCACACGAGCAGTACTTC
CASGRNLDRGILRAHEQYF
>TRBJ1-2|16|NA|TRBV6-1|NA
TGTGCCAGCAGTGAACAGAAAGGAGAGGCTCACTATGGCTACACCTTC
CASSEQKGEAHYGYTF
>TRBJ1-4|15|once|TRBV13|TRBD1
TGTGCCAGCAGCTATCGCCGGGACAGCAATGAAAAACTGTTTTTT
CASSYRRDSNEKLFF
>TRBJ1-1|17|NA|TRBV27|TRBD1
TGTGCCAGCAGTCCGCGCGGGGACAGGGGAATTGGCACTGAAGCTTTCTTT
CASSPRGDRGIGTEAFF
>TRBJ2-7|12|NA|TRBV25-1|NA
TGTGCCAGCAGTGCCGCAGGCTACGAGCAGTACTTC
CASSAAGYEQYF